This T cell receptor beta chain emerged from a study of shared clonotypes between healthy human individuals. Clones were sequenced by immunoSEQ multiplex PCR, and TCRdb holds only the in-frame ones, with some missing. The sample lists approximately 940,000 clones, over 75% occurring once. Concerning this clone itself: The antigen is not known. One end of the junction fails to match germline, which may point to a read error.

Study findings and constraints: Clonotypes shared by all four donors outscored non-shared clonotypes in generation probability.

This CDR3 region has 16 residues. The germline V gene encodes CDR1 SSHAT and CDR2 FNYEAQ (reference sequence). The J gene is TRBJ2-1, the V gene TRBV7-7, with D possibly being TRBD2 (7 bases). The sample was memory CD4+ T cells sorted from blood. Described subset: CD45RA-negative fraction. This clonotype originated in a young man in good health. The CDR3 loop is CASRGGAVGSYNEQFF. CDR3 sequence (DNA): TGTGCTAGCAGGGGAGGGGCCGTGGGGTCCTACAATGAGCAGTTCTTC. Filled out from reference TRBV7-7 and TRBJ2-1, the complete variable domain reads GAGVSQSPRYKVTKRGQDVTLRCDPISSHATLYWYQQALGQGPEFLTYFNYEAQPDKSGLPSDRFSAERPEGSISTLTIQRTEQRDSAMYRCASRGGAVGSYNEQFFGPGTRLTVL.